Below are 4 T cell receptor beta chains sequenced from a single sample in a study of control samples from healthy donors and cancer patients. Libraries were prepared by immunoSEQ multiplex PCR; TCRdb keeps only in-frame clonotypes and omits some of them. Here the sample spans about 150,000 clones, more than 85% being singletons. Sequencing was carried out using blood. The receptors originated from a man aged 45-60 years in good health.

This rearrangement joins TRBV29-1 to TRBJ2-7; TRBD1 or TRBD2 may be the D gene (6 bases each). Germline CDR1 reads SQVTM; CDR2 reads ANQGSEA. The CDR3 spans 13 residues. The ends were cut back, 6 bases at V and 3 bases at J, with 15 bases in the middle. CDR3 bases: TGCAGCGTACGGGGGCTAGGTGTCTACGAGCAGTACTTC. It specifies CSVRGLGVYEQYF.

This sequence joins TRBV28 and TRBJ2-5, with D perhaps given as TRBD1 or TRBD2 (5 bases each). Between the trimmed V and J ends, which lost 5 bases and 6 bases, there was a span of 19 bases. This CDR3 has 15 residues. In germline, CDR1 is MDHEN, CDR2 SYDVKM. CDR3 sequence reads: CASSGVRERGKTQYF. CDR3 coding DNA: TGTGCCAGCAGTGGCGTTAGGGAGAGGGGAAAGACCCAGTACTTC.

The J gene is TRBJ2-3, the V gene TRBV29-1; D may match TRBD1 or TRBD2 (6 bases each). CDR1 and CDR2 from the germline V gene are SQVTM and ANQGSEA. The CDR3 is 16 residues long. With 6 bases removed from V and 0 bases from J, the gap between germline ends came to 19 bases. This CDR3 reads CSVLQRGADSTDTQYF. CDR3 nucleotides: TGCAGCGTCCTCCAGAGGGGGGCCGATAGCACAGATACGCAGTATTTT.

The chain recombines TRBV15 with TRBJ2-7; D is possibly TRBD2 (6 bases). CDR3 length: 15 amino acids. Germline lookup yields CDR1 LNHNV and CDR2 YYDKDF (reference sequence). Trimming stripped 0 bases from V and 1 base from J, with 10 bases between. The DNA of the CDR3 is TGTGCCACCAGCAGAGATATTGGGAGGTCCTACGAGCAGTACTTC. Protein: CATSRDIGRSYEQYF.